The 30 T cell receptor beta chains in this list originate from one sample, sequenced in a study of cytomegalovirus exposure and HLA in healthy donors. This PCR relied on a set of 60 Vbeta primers and 13 Jbeta primers. Here immunoSEQ multiplex PCR was the method, and the copy in TCRdb shows in-frame clones only, minus some. Here the sample spans 90,000 to 150,000 clones, approximately 80% being singletons. The material sequenced was PBMCs. The source of these receptors is a woman aged 40 to 50 in good health and CMV-seropositive.

The V gene is TRBV30, the J gene TRBJ1-1; D is unresolved. V lost 1 base and J lost 4, with 10 bases in between. This CDR3 spans 13 amino acids. From germline, CDR1 is GTSNPN and CDR2 SVGIG (reference sequence). CDR3 amino acids: CAWSEGVLTEAFF. The CDR3 DNA follows: TGTGCCTGGAGTGAGGGAGTTCTCACTGAAGCTTTCTTT.

This clone was picked up a small number of times. The J gene is TRBJ2-5, the V gene TRBV21-1; the table's TRBD1 call for D was not verified on the DNA. TRBV21-1 is assigned pseudogene status. The CDR3 is made up of 15 amino acids. The CDR3 loop is CASSKGQGDQETQYF. CDR3 coding DNA: TGTGCCAGCAGCAAAGGACAGGGCGACCAAGAGACCCAGTACTTC.

This rearrangement joins TRBV7-6 to TRBJ1-6; 9 nucleotides agree with TRBD1. Germline V lookup: CDR1 SGHVS, CDR2 FNYEAQ. Losses at the gene ends were 8 bases for V and 14 bases for J; bases not matched to a gene: 16. The CDR3 covers 15 residues. For the CDR3, the DNA is TGTGCCAGCCCCAACTGGACAGGGGTCCGGAGGGCCCTCCACTTT. Encoded protein: CASPNWTGVRRALHF.

The J gene is TRBJ1-5, the V gene TRBV5-4; TRBD1 agrees at 7 bases. Trimming took 7 bases from V and 7 from J; bases not matched to a gene: 11. Germline-derived CDR1 and CDR2 are SGHNT and YYREEE (reference sequence). The CDR3 contains 14 residues. For the CDR3, the DNA is TGTGCCAGCGGCAACAGGGGCGACGGACAGCCCCAGCATTTT. It specifies CASGNRGDGQPQHF.

This clone has only a few counts. V and J are TRBV19 and TRBJ2-1, with TRBD2 matching over 12 bases. The length of the CDR3 is 15 residues. Germline lookup yields CDR1 LNHDA and CDR2 SQIVND (reference sequence). Losses at the gene ends were 11 bases for V and 6 bases for J; bases not matched to a gene: 11. CDR3 amino acids: CAVGATSGGRNEQFF. In nucleotides, the CDR3 is TGTGCCGTAGGGGCGACTAGCGGGGGCCGCAATGAGCAGTTCTTC.

V usage is TRBV7-9 and J usage is TRBJ1-1; 8 positions agree with TRBD1. The ends lost 1 base at V and 7 bases at J; junction bases unmatched: 5. The CDR3 loop spans 14 amino acids. Germline CDR1 is SEHNR and CDR2 is FQNEAQ (reference sequence). CDR3 in DNA: TGTGCCAGCAGCTTAGGCCAGGGGGCCGTTGAAGCTTTCTTT. Its translation: CASSLGQGAVEAFF. Full variable domain (outside the CDR3, taken from reference TRBV7-9 and TRBJ1-1): DTGVSQNPRHKITKRGQNVTFRCDPISEHNRLYWYRQTLGQGPEFLTYFQNEAQLEKSRLLSDRFSAERPKGSFSTLEIQRTEQGDSAMYLCASSLGQGAVEAFFGQGTRLTVV.

The chain has TRBV25-1 and TRBJ1-4, with TRBD1 identical over 7 bases. Trimming removed 4 bases from V and 3 bases from J; junction bases left unmatched: 14. Per germline, CDR1 MGHDK and CDR2 SYGVNS. This CDR3 region has 18 residues. The CDR3 region is CASSGLVGPDRSNEKLFF. The CDR3 DNA is TGTGCCAGCAGTGGTTTAGTGGGTCCGGACAGGTCTAATGAAAAACTGTTTTTT. The variable domain in full, with the rest retrieved from reference TRBV25-1 and TRBJ1-4, is EADIYQTPRYLVIGTGKKITLECSQTMGHDKMYWYQQDPGMELHLIHYSYGVNSTEKGDLSSESTVSRIRTEHFPLTLESARPSHTSQYLCASSGLVGPDRSNEKLFFGSGTQLSVL.

The genes are TRBV5-1 and TRBJ2-7; 9 nucleotides line up with TRBD1. The CDR3 totals 16 residues. The germline V gene has CDR1 SGHRS and CDR2 YFSETQ. With 1 base clipped from V and 7 bases from J, the junction kept 12 bases outside the gene matches. DNA for the CDR3: TGCGCCAGCAGCTTGATAGGTTCGGGACAGGGACAAGAGCAGTACTTC. Its protein product is CASSLIGSGQGQEQYF.

This clone was seen once. The J gene is TRBJ1-1, the V gene TRBV27; D not resolved. CDR1 and CDR2 from the germline V gene are MNHEY and SMNVEV (reference sequence). The CDR3 consists of 13 residues. With 6 bases removed from V and 0 bases from J, the gap between germline ends came to 8 bases. This CDR3 reads CASSLFVNTEAFF. The CDR3 DNA reads TGTGCCAGCAGCCTCTTCGTGAACACTGAAGCTTTCTTT.

This clone was seen once. The chain employs TRBV5-4 and TRBJ2-1; 9 nucleotides line up with TRBD2. The CDR3 has 15 amino acids. V trimming: 0 bases; J trimming: 5 bases; junction bases outside the gene matches: 3. CDR1 is SGHNT and CDR2 is YYREEE in the germline V gene (reference sequence). The DNA of the CDR3 is TGTGCCAGCAGCTTGGGGCTAGCGGGGCACAATGAGCAGTTCTTC. Amino acid sequence: CASSLGLAGHNEQFF.

J is TRBJ2-1 and V is TRBV5-1, with TRBD2 matching over 7 bases. The CDR3 extends over 14 amino acids. Germline loops: CDR1 SGHRS, CDR2 YFSETQ. The CDR3 spells CASSRGITYNEQFF. DNA of the CDR3: TGCGCTTCTTCGCGGGGGATCACCTACAATGAGCAGTTCTTC.

This rearrangement joins TRBV7-6 to TRBJ2-5; D gene unclear. V was pared by 5 bases and J by 6 bases, with 19 bases between. The germline CDR1 and CDR2 sequences are SGHVS and FNYEAQ. This CDR3 spans 15 amino acids. The CDR3 coding sequence is TGTGCCAGCAGCCCCATAGTGACTGGTGCCCAGACCCAGTACTTC. Translating gives CASSPIVTGAQTQYF.

The rearrangement uses TRBV30 and TRBJ1-5; TRBD1 matches at 8 bases. The germline gives CDR1 GTSNPN, CDR2 SVGIG (reference sequence). This CDR3 is 14 amino acids long. Trimming removed 6 bases from V and 6 bases from J; junction bases left unmatched: 10. The CDR3 DNA reads TGTGCCTGTTCCAGGGCAGGGGGCGGTCAGCCCCAGCATTTT. Its translation is CACSRAGGGQPQHF.

The sample holds one count of this clone. This chain joins TRBV19 and TRBJ1-5; TRBD1 might be the D (5 bases). The CDR3 is 13 amino acids. Germline loops: CDR1 LNHDA, CDR2 SQIVND (reference sequence). Deletions cut 5 bases from V and 7 bases from J, with 12 bases between. CDR3 bases: TGTGCCAGTAGTCCAACCGACAGCCAGCCCCAGCATTTT. Protein sequence: CASSPTDSQPQHF.

This rearrangement joins TRBV19 to TRBJ2-2; D is possibly TRBD1 (6 bases). V was shortened by 6 bases and J by 4 bases, with 15 bases between the two germline ends. CDR3 length equals 15 residues. CDR1 and CDR2 (germline): LNHDA, SQIVND (reference sequence). This chain's CDR3 is CASREQGMGTGELFF. CDR3 sequence (DNA): TGTGCCAGTAGGGAACAGGGAATGGGCACCGGGGAGCTGTTTTTT.

This clone appeared a single time. J is TRBJ2-6 and V is TRBV7-3; a weak D match, TRBD1 (6 bases). The CDR3 spans 16 residues. Germline V lookup: CDR1 SGHTA, CDR2 FQGTGA. V lost 4 bases to trimming and J lost 0 bases, with 10 bases between them. This CDR3 is CASSSDRSSGANVLTF. Here the CDR3 DNA reads TGTGCCAGCAGCTCCGACAGGAGCTCTGGGGCCAACGTCCTGACTTTC.

The chain is built from TRBV6-5 and TRBJ1-6; 7 bases are shared with TRBD1. The CDR3 sequence is 14 residues long. V was pared by 8 bases and J by 7 bases, with 8 bases of the junction left unmatched. Germline V lookup: CDR1 MNHEY, CDR2 SVGAGI. The CDR3 DNA reads TGTGCCAGCGGCCGGGACAGCAGAAATTCACCCCTCCACTTT. Translation: CASGRDSRNSPLHF.

The CDR3 region is CASSHPGQGSYEQYF. CDR3 nucleotides: TGCGCCAGCAGCCATCCTGGACAGGGCTCCTACGAGCAGTACTTC. V and J are TRBV4-1 and TRBJ2-7, with 8 bases lining up with TRBD1. Germline-derived CDR1 and CDR2 are MGHRA and YSYEKL. V was pared by 3 bases and J by 0 bases, with 4 bases of the junction left unmatched. CDR3 length equals 15 residues.

J is TRBJ2-7 and V is TRBV7-6, with D unclear. In germline, CDR1 is SGHVS, CDR2 FNYEAQ. The CDR3 spans 14 residues. V dropped 2 bases and J dropped 0 bases, with 8 bases sitting between them. CDR3: CASSLQILSYEQYF. The DNA for the CDR3 is TGTGCCAGCAGCTTACAGATTCTCTCCTACGAGCAGTACTTC.

The V gene is TRBV9, the J gene TRBJ1-1; D gene uncertain. The germline gives CDR1 SGDLS, CDR2 YYNGEE. The CDR3 loop spans 13 amino acids. Trimming removed 3 bases from V and 5 bases from J, with 11 bases in between. This chain's CDR3 is CASSALGGTEAFF. The CDR3 nucleotides are TGTGCCAGCAGCGCCTTGGGAGGGACTGAAGCTTTCTTT.

The table lists this clone with a count of one. This sequence joins TRBV7-3 and TRBJ1-5; D is uncertain. The CDR3 extends over 15 amino acids. Trimming shortened V by 5 bases and J by 0 bases, and 11 bases separated the two germline ends. CDR1 is SGHTA, CDR2 FQGTGA, per germline. The CDR3 bases are TGTGCCAGCAGCGTCCCCGTTTATAGCAATCAGCCCCAGCATTTT. Residues: CASSVPVYSNQPQHF.

The chain carries TRBV5-1 and TRBJ1-2; 7 bases agree with TRBD1. The CDR3 consists of 15 residues. CDR1 SGHRS and CDR2 YFSETQ come from the germline V gene. Trimming at V came to 3 bases and at J to 6 bases, leaving 11 bases not matched to a gene. As DNA, the CDR3 is TGCGCCAGCAGCTCCAACAGACAGGGAGGCCATGGCTACACCTTC. It translates to CASSSNRQGGHGYTF.

The chain links TRBV21-1 to TRBJ2-2; TRBD1 is the table's D call, not checked against the DNA. TRBV21-1 is noted as a pseudogene. The CDR3 is 17 amino acids. CDR3 amino acids: CASSKMVPGHPTGELFF. CDR3 bases: TGTGCCAGCAGCAAAATGGTACCGGGACACCCCACCGGGGAGCTGTTTTTT.

The chain carries TRBV15 and TRBJ2-2; 8 bases align to TRBD2. The CDR3 loop spans 16 amino acids. Germline lookup yields CDR1 LNHNV and CDR2 YYDKDF (reference sequence). V lost 0 bases, J lost 3 bases, and 3 bases stayed unmatched. The CDR3 region is CATSREAGGYTGELFF. For the CDR3, the DNA is TGTGCCACCAGCAGAGAGGCGGGGGGATACACCGGGGAGCTGTTTTTT.

This rearrangement joins TRBV6-5 to TRBJ1-2; TRBD1 aligns across 9 bases. Per the germline V gene, CDR1 is MNHEY and CDR2 is SVGAGI. The CDR3 has 15 amino acids. V lost 6 bases to trimming and J lost 5 bases; unmatched junction nucleotides: 10. The DNA for the CDR3 is TGTGCCAGCAGGGATCCGGGACAGGGTATTTATGGCTACACCTTC. It encodes CASRDPGQGIYGYTF.

The gene calls are TRBV2 and TRBJ2-5; 9 bases map to TRBD2. The V gene's germline CDR1 is SNHLY and CDR2 FYNNEI. The junction had 4 bases not matched to a gene; V was cut back by 4 bases and J by 1 base. The CDR3 is made up of 15 amino acids. The CDR3 DNA reads TGTGCCAGCAGTGGTCTAGCGGGGTTCCAAGAGACCCAGTACTTC. It is translated as CASSGLAGFQETQYF. The full variable domain, in which reference TRBV2 and TRBJ2-5 provide the parts outside the CDR3, is EPEVTQTPSHQVTQMGQEVILRCVPISNHLYFYWYRQILGQKVEFLVSFYNNEISEKSEIFDDQFSVERPDGSNFTLKIRSTKLEDSAMYFCASSGLAGFQETQYFGPGTRLLVL.

The genes are TRBV6-5 and TRBJ1-2; D possibly corresponds to TRBD1 (5 bases). The CDR3 totals 12 residues. Trimming removed 6 bases at V and 7 bases at J, with 12 bases between. CDR1 and CDR2 (germline): MNHEY, SVGAGI. CDR3 in amino acids: CASRQTGGGYTF. The CDR3 nucleotides read TGTGCCAGCAGACAAACCGGGGGTGGCTACACCTTC.

The chain is built from TRBV5-1 and TRBJ1-3, with TRBD1 identical over 9 bases. The CDR3 is 16 amino acids. The germline gives CDR1 SGHRS, CDR2 YFSETQ. The V gene end was trimmed by 0 bases and the J gene end by 3 bases; junction bases not matched to a gene: 4. CDR3 in DNA: TGCGCCAGCAGCTTGGAGGGGACAGGGCATGGAAACACCATATATTTT. This encodes CASSLEGTGHGNTIYF.

This clone has just one count. This chain uses TRBV28 with TRBJ1-5; D is ambiguous. Germline-derived CDR1 and CDR2 are MDHEN and SYDVKM. V gave up 2 bases and J gave up 7 bases, with 18 bases separating them. The CDR3 has 16 residues. The CDR3 nucleotides are TGTGCCAGCAGTTTACCTGGAGGGAGAATGGGACAGCCCCAGCATTTT. This translates into CASSLPGGRMGQPQHF.

The rearrangement joins TRBV5-1 to TRBJ2-1; TRBD1 matches at 7 bases. This CDR3 comprises 15 residues. Germline V CDR1 and CDR2: SGHRS, YFSETQ. V lost 2 bases to trimming and J lost 4 bases; unmatched junction nucleotides: 6. The CDR3 sequence: CASSFRDSLYNEQFF. CDR3 bases: TGCGCCAGCAGCTTTCGGGACAGTCTGTACAATGAGCAGTTCTTC.